This T cell receptor (beta chain) was identified in a study of blood T cell repertoires in COVID-19. Here immunoSEQ multiplex PCR was the method, and the copy in TCRdb shows in-frame clones only, minus some. Of about 120,000 clones in the sample, 80% to 90% were seen once. This CDR3 contains 14 residues. CDR1 and CDR2 from the germline V gene are KGHSH and LQKENI. Between the trimmed V and J ends, which lost 6 bases and 2 bases, there was a span of 14 bases. The sequence derives from a human donor in a cohort sampled during active COVID-19. The chain has TRBV18 and TRBJ2-7; D gene ambiguous. Specimen: peripheral blood. The CDR3 DNA is TGTGCCAGCTCCATGGCGGCTGCAACCTACGAGCAGTACTTC. Amino acids: CASSMAAATYEQYF.